One and the same sample provided the 3 T cell receptor beta chains below, sequenced in a study of cytomegalovirus exposure and HLA in healthy donors. PCR amplification relied on 60 Vbeta primers (plus 13 Jbeta primers). Measured with immunoSEQ multiplex PCR; TCRdb has only the in-frame clones, and not every one. Altogether almost 85,000 clones are present, around 80% being singletons, with the ten largest covering roughly 2.5%. Sequencing was carried out using PBMCs. These receptor sequences come from a male donor in good health and CMV-seropositive.

The chain employs TRBV7-2 and TRBJ2-2; 12 positions agree with TRBD2. V trimming: 1 base; J trimming: 6 bases; junction bases outside the gene matches: 9. This CDR3 is 18 amino acids long. In germline, CDR1 is SGHTA, CDR2 FQGNSA. CDR3 sequence (DNA): TGTGCCAGCAGCTTAGTAATAGGACTAGCGGGAAAGTCCGGGGAGCTGTTTTTT. Translation gives CASSLVIGLAGKSGELFF.

The chain carries TRBV4-1 and TRBJ1-3; the D gene is possibly TRBD1 (5 bases). The CDR3 is 15 amino acids. The germline gives CDR1 MGHRA, CDR2 YSYEKL. V lost 1 base and J 2 bases, leaving 9 bases between the germline ends. CDR3 DNA sequence: TGCGCCAGCAGCCAAGTGGAGGGGCCTGGAAACACCATATATTTT. Translation: CASSQVEGPGNTIYF.

The rearrangement links TRBV2 to TRBJ1-4, with 7 positions matching TRBD1. Germline CDR1 and CDR2: SNHLY and FYNNEI. The CDR3 has 16 residues. With 6 bases clipped from V and 7 bases from J, the junction kept 14 bases outside the gene matches. The CDR3 sequence is CASSAGTERFGEKLFF. CDR3 sequence (DNA): TGTGCCAGCAGCGCCGGGACAGAACGCTTTGGTGAAAAACTGTTTTTT. Based on the CDR3 plus reference TRBV2 and TRBJ1-4, the full variable domain is EPEVTQTPSHQVTQMGQEVILRCVPISNHLYFYWYRQILGQKVEFLVSFYNNEISEKSEIFDDQFSVERPDGSNFTLKIRSTKLEDSAMYFCASSAGTERFGEKLFFGSGTQLSVL.